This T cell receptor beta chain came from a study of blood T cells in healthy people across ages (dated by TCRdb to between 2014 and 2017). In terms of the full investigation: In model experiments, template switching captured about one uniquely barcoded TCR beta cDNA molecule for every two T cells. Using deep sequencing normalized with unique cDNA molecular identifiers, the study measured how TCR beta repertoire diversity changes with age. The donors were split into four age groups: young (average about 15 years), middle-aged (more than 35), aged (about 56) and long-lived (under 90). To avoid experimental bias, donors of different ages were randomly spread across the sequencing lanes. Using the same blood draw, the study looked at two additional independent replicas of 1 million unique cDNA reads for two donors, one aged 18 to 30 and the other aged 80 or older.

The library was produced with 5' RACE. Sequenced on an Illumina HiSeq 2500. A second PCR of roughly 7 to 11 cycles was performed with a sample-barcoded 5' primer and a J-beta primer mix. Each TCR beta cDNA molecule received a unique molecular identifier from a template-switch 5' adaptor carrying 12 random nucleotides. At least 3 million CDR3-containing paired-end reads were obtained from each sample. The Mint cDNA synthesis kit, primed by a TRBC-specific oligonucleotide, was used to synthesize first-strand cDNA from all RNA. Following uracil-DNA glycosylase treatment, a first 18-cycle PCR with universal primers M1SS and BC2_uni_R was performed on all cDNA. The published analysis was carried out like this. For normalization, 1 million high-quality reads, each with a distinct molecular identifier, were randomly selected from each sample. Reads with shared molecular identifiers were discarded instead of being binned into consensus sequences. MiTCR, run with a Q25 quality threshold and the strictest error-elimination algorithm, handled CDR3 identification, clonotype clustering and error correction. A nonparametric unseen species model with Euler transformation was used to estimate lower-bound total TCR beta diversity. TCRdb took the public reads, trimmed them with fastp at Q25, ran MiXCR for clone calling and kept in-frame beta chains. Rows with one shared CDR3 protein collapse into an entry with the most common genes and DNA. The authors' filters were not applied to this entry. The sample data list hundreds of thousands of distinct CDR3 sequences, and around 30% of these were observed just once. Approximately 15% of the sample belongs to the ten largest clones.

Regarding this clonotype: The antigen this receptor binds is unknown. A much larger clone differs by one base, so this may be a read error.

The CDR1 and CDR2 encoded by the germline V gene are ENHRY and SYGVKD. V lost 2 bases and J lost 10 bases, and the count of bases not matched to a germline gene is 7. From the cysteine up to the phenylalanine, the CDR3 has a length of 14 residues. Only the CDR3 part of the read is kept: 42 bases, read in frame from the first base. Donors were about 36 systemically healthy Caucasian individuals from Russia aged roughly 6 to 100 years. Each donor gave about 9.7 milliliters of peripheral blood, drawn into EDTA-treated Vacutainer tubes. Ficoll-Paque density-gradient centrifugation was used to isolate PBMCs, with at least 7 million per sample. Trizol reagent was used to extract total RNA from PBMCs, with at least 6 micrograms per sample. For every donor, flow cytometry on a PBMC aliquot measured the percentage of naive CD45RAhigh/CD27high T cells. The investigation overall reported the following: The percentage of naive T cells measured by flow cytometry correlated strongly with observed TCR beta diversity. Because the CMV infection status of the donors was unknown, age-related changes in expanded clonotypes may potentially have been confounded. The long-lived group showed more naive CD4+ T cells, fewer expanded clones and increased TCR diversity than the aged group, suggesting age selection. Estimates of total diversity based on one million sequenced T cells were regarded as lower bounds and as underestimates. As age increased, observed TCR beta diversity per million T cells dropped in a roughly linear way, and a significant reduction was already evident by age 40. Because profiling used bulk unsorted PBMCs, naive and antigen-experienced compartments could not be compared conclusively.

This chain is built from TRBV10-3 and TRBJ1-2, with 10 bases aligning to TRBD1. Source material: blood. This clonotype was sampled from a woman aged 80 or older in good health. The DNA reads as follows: TGTGCCATCAGTGAGATGGACAGGGGGAATGACTACACCTTC. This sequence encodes CAISEMDRGNDYTF.